Below are 31 T cell receptor beta chains sequenced from a single sample in a study of T-cell reconstitution after alpha-beta-depleted transplantation in children. TCRbeta library construction was performed incorporating unique molecular identifiers. In TCRdb, the PCR reads were re-called with MiXCR into one record per CDR3 protein. The sample yields approximately 270,000 distinct CDR3 sequences, 20% to 30% seen once. The sequencing here drew on PBMCs, mostly from graft donor cells, taken 360 days after TCRalphabeta/CD19-depleted stem cell transplant. The origin of the receptors is a female patient aged 2-10 years who had a stem cell transplant for congenital amegakaryocytic thrombocytopenia, so the T cells may come from the graft donor.

This clonotype came up many times. The chain links TRBV5-1 to TRBJ1-2, with a possible D match to TRBD1 (6 bases). Germline loops: CDR1 SGHRS, CDR2 YFSETQ. The V end was cut by 4 bases, the J end by 1 base, with 11 bases between. This CDR3 is built from 14 residues. DNA of the CDR3: TGCGCCAGCAGCCGGACAGCAGATAACTATGGCTACACCTTC. Translating it yields CASSRTADNYGYTF.

This chain uses TRBV5-1 with TRBJ2-3; TRBD2 matches at 7 bases. Losses at the gene ends were 0 bases for V and 2 bases for J; bases not matched to a gene: 9. The germline V gene has CDR1 SGHRS and CDR2 YFSETQ. The length of the CDR3 is 17 residues. The CDR3 coding sequence is TGCGCCAGCAGCTTGGGTGGTGGGACTACGACCACAGATACGCAGTATTTT. It translates to CASSLGGGTTTTDTQYF. The complete variable domain, with remaining parts taken from reference TRBV5-1 and TRBJ2-3, reads KAGVTQTPRYLIKTRGQQVTLSCSPISGHRSVSWYQQTPGQGLQFLFEYFSETQRNKGNFPGRFSGRQFSNSRSEMNVSTLELGDSALYLCASSLGGGTTTTDTQYFGPGTRLTVL.

The V call is TRBV20-1, the J call TRBJ2-1, with TRBD2 identical over 13 bases. With V trimmed by 0 bases and J by 7 bases, 12 bases remained unmatched. This CDR3 has 18 amino acids. Germline CDR1 reads DFQATT; CDR2 reads SNEGSKA (reference sequence). CDR3 sequence reads: CSARDYFRLAGGGNEQFF. CDR3 sequence (DNA): TGCAGTGCTAGAGATTACTTCAGACTAGCGGGAGGCGGGAATGAGCAGTTCTTC.

The chain uses TRBV7-8 and TRBJ2-7; D is uncertain. The length of the CDR3 is 16 residues. V was cut by 3 bases and J by 3 bases, with 18 bases left in between. Germline V gene data show CDR1 as SGHVS and CDR2 as FQNEAQ. This chain's CDR3 is CASSLPRAGLVYEQYF. The CDR3, as DNA: TGTGCCAGCAGCTTGCCTCGGGCAGGATTAGTCTACGAGCAGTACTTC.

This rearrangement joins TRBV6-5 to TRBJ2-5; no reliable D call. V dropped 4 bases and J dropped 0 bases, with 12 bases sitting between them. This CDR3 is built from 15 residues. From germline, CDR1 is MNHEY and CDR2 SVGAGI. For the CDR3, the DNA is TGTGCCAGCAGTTCCGGTCGACTGTACCAAGAGACCCAGTACTTC. Translation gives CASSSGRLYQETQYF.

This rearrangement joins TRBV25-1 to TRBJ2-7; 9 nucleotides line up with TRBD2. V dropped 5 bases and J dropped 6; count of bases not matched to a gene: 8. The CDR3 totals 14 residues. Germline-derived CDR1 and CDR2 are MGHDK and SYGVNS. CDR3 sequence (DNA): TGTGCCAGCAGTAACTCCCCGACTAGCGGCGAGCAGTACTTC. Protein: CASSNSPTSGEQYF.

The chain carries TRBV13 and TRBJ2-3; D gene unclear. Trimming pared 1 base from V and 4 bases from J, leaving 9 bases between. In germline, CDR1 is PRHDT, CDR2 FYEKMQ (reference sequence). There are 14 residues in the CDR3. DNA for the CDR3: TGTGCCAGCAGCTTAGAGAGCGAGGCAGATACGCAGTATTTT. Protein: CASSLESEADTQYF.

This chain uses TRBV3-1 with TRBJ1-3; a weak D match, TRBD1 (5 bases). This CDR3 is 14 amino acids long. Trimming stripped 3 bases from V and 4 bases from J, with 10 bases between. Per the germline V gene, CDR1 is LGHDT and CDR2 is YNNKEL (reference sequence). The CDR3 here is CASSQLGPGNTIYF. The CDR3 DNA reads TGTGCCAGCAGCCAGCTGGGGCCCGGAAACACCATATATTTT. Supplemented by reference TRBV3-1 and TRBJ1-3, the full variable domain reads DTAVSQTPKYLVTQMGNDKSIKCEQNLGHDTMYWYKQDSKKFLKIMFSYNNKELIINETVPNRFSPKSPDKAHLNLHINSLELGDSAVYFCASSQLGPGNTIYFGEGSWLTVV.

The J gene is TRBJ2-1, the V gene TRBV10-2, with TRBD2 identical over 9 bases. Germline trimming cut 2 bases from V and 8 bases from J; bases unmatched to any gene: 7. Germline V lookup: CDR1 WSHSY, CDR2 SAAADI. The CDR3 contains 15 residues. As DNA, the CDR3 is TGCGCCAGCAGTGAGGTAGCGGGAGATATGGATGAGCAGTTCTTC. This encodes CASSEVAGDMDEQFF.

This clonotype was counted a few times. V is TRBV7-8 and J is TRBJ1-2; 7 nucleotides agree with TRBD1. CDR1 and CDR2 from the germline V gene are SGHVS and FQNEAQ. Germline trimming cut 4 bases from V and 5 bases from J; bases unmatched to any gene: 10. CDR3 length equals 15 residues. The CDR3 spells CASSSADRVRYGYTF. CDR3 nucleotide sequence: TGTGCCAGCAGCTCTGCCGACAGGGTCCGTTATGGCTACACCTTC.

V gene TRBV6-2 or TRBV6-3 combines with J gene TRBJ2-3; no clear D. CDR3 size: 14 residues. Germline assignment: CDR1 MNHEY and CDR2 SVGEGT. V was clipped by 2 bases and J by 4 bases, with 10 bases between them. The CDR3, as DNA: TGTGCCAGCAGTTACGCCCAGCTCCCAGATACGCAGTATTTT. Its protein is CASSYAQLPDTQYF.

The chain links TRBV20-1 to TRBJ1-1, with D perhaps matching TRBD1 (5 bases). This CDR3 has 12 residues. Germline V lookup: CDR1 DFQATT, CDR2 SNEGSKA (reference sequence). Trimming stripped 6 bases from V and 2 bases from J, with 10 bases between. Here the CDR3 DNA reads TGCAGTGCCGAGACAGCAAACACTGAAGCTTTCTTT. It codes for CSAETANTEAFF.

This clonotype appeared many times. The chain couples TRBV12-3 or TRBV12-4 to TRBJ2-3, with D possibly matching TRBD2 (5 bases). The CDR3 consists of 15 residues. V was trimmed by 7 bases and J by 2 bases, leaving 16 bases between them. The CDR3 bases are TGTGCCAGCAACAAACGAGGAGGAAACACAGATACGCAGTATTTT. Protein product: CASNKRGGNTDTQYF.

This clonotype turned up a few times. The rearrangement links TRBV3-1 to TRBJ1-1; D is uncertain. Trimming removed 2 bases from V and 1 base from J, with 5 bases in between. The CDR3 covers 13 residues. Germline loops: CDR1 LGHDT, CDR2 YNNKEL (reference sequence). CDR3 nucleotide sequence: TGTGCCAGCAGCCAAACAGAGAACACTGAAGCTTTCTTT. It encodes CASSQTENTEAFF. Together with reference TRBV3-1 and TRBJ1-1, the CDR3 gives the full variable domain: DTAVSQTPKYLVTQMGNDKSIKCEQNLGHDTMYWYKQDSKKFLKIMFSYNNKELIINETVPNRFSPKSPDKAHLNLHINSLELGDSAVYFCASSQTENTEAFFGQGTRLTVV.

CDR3 in amino acids: CASSLDRVQNIQYF. Written as DNA, the CDR3 is TGTGCCAGCAGCCTCGACAGGGTGCAAAACATTCAGTACTTC. This sequence joins TRBV28 and TRBJ2-4; 7 bases match TRBD1. Germline trimming cut 6 bases from V and 5 bases from J; bases unmatched to any gene: 7. The CDR3 consists of 14 residues. Germline lookup yields CDR1 MDHEN and CDR2 SYDVKM.

This clonotype was recorded a few times. The chain uses TRBV28 and TRBJ2-7; the D call may be TRBD1 or TRBD2 (5 bases each). The V gene lost 3 bases and the J gene lost 6 bases, with 9 bases spanning the gap. CDR3 size: 12 residues. Germline V gene data show CDR1 as MDHEN and CDR2 as SYDVKM. The CDR3 region is CASSLSGLEQYF. DNA for the CDR3: TGTGCCAGCAGTTTGTCGGGGCTCGAGCAGTACTTC.

This clonotype was observed a single time. The chain employs TRBV18 and TRBJ2-3; TRBD2 agrees at 11 bases. Germline-derived CDR1 and CDR2 are KGHSH and LQKENI. The CDR3 length is 17 residues. V dropped 5 bases and J dropped 1; count of bases not matched to a gene: 8. The CDR3 sequence is CASSNPGTSGGTDTQYF. Here the CDR3 DNA reads TGTGCCAGCTCAAACCCCGGGACTAGCGGTGGCACAGATACGCAGTATTTT.

The V gene is TRBV25-1, the J gene TRBJ2-1, with 9 bases identical to TRBD2. Germline V gene sequence: CDR1 MGHDK, CDR2 SYGVNS. The CDR3 is made up of 17 amino acids. The V segment lost 2 bases and the J segment 7 bases; nucleotides outside the gene matches: 12. For the CDR3, the DNA is TGTGCCAGCAGTGAAGGGTCTGGCGGGGGGGCATTTAATGAGCAGTTCTTC. This codes for CASSEGSGGGAFNEQFF.

This clonotype was counted at least ten times. The chain links TRBV27 to TRBJ1-5; possible D gene TRBD1, 5 bases. There are 16 residues in the CDR3. V was pared by 2 bases and J by 5 bases, with 16 bases between. In germline, CDR1 is MNHEY, CDR2 SMNVEV (reference sequence). The CDR3 loop reads CASSLQGNGGHQPQHF. Here the CDR3 DNA reads TGTGCCAGCAGTTTACAGGGTAATGGTGGTCATCAGCCCCAGCATTTT.

The chain joins TRBV30 to TRBJ2-1; 9 bases agree with TRBD1. The CDR3 loop spans 15 amino acids. V trimming: 3 bases; J trimming: 8 bases; junction bases outside the gene matches: 11. Germline CDR1 is GTSNPN and CDR2 is SVGIG (reference sequence). This CDR3 reads CAWREGQGNWDEQFF. CDR3 coding DNA: TGTGCCTGGAGAGAGGGACAGGGAAATTGGGATGAGCAGTTCTTC.

This clonotype has just a few counts. V and J are TRBV4-1 and TRBJ1-5, with a weak D call TRBD1 (6 bases). The CDR3 sequence is 15 residues long. Germline values: CDR1 MGHRA, CDR2 YSYEKL. Trimming pared 4 bases from V and 4 bases from J, leaving 14 bases between. The CDR3 spells CASSLGQRDNQPQHF. In nucleotides, the CDR3 is TGCGCCAGCAGCCTAGGACAGAGGGATAATCAGCCCCAGCATTTT.

V is TRBV20-1 and J is TRBJ2-5, with D hard to call. CDR3 size: 15 residues. Germline CDR1 reads DFQATT; CDR2 reads SNEGSKA (reference sequence). Trimming pared 2 bases from V and 3 bases from J, leaving 16 bases between. Here the CDR3 reads CSARWSGPAKETQYF. In nucleotides, the CDR3 is TGCAGTGCTAGATGGTCCGGGCCGGCCAAAGAGACCCAGTACTTC.

A few counts support this clonotype. The rearrangement links TRBV5-1 to TRBJ2-3, with D possibly being TRBD2 (6 bases). Per the germline V gene, CDR1 is SGHRS and CDR2 is YFSETQ. CDR3 length: 15 amino acids. V was cut by 4 bases and J by 2 bases, with 14 bases left in between. CDR3 bases: TGCGCCAGCAGCCACCTGACTAGAAACACAGATACGCAGTATTTT. Protein sequence: CASSHLTRNTDTQYF.

The CDR3 region is CAWSVSQGPTDEKLFF. The CDR3 DNA is TGTGCCTGGAGTGTGAGTCAAGGGCCGACGGATGAAAAACTGTTTTTT. This chain connects TRBV30 to TRBJ1-4; D call uncertain. The CDR3 spans 16 residues. Trimming left V 0 bases short and J 6 bases short, with 17 bases between. Per the germline V gene, CDR1 is GTSNPN and CDR2 is SVGIG (reference sequence).

This clonotype came up a few times. This sequence joins TRBV28 and TRBJ2-4, with TRBD1 as a possible D gene (5 bases). This CDR3 region has 18 residues. The V end was cut by 5 bases, the J end by 0 bases, with 20 bases between. Germline lookup yields CDR1 MDHEN and CDR2 SYDVKM. CDR3 protein: CASSTILAGKLAKNIQYF. In DNA, the CDR3 is TGTGCCAGCAGTACCATCCTTGCAGGGAAACTAGCCAAAAACATTCAGTACTTC.

This clonotype was seen repeatedly, ten times or more. CDR3 residues: CASSLEWGNQETQYF. The CDR3 DNA reads as TGTGCCAGCAGCTTGGAGTGGGGAAACCAAGAGACCCAGTACTTC. The V and J genes are TRBV5-6 and TRBJ2-5; no firm D call. Germline V CDR1 and CDR2: SGHDT, YYEEEE. V lost 0 bases and J lost 0, with 9 bases in between. The CDR3 is 15 residues long.

The chain joins TRBV29-1 to TRBJ2-7; TRBD2 matches 8 bases. The V gene end was trimmed by 5 bases and the J gene end by 6 bases; junction bases not matched to a gene: 9. The germline CDR1 and CDR2 sequences are SQVTM and ANQGSEA. The length of the CDR3 is 13 residues. CDR3 sequence reads: CSVIEAGGSEQYF. The CDR3 DNA follows: TGCAGCGTTATAGAGGCGGGGGGTTCCGAGCAGTACTTC.

The chain has TRBV5-6 and TRBJ2-1; no definite D call. Trimming took off 6 bases at V and 4 bases at J, with 14 bases between the two ends. CDR1 is SGHDT and CDR2 is YYEEEE in the germline V gene. There are 14 residues in the CDR3. The DNA of the CDR3 is TGTGCCAGCACGCCCTGGACGGATTACAATGAGCAGTTCTTC. Amino acids: CASTPWTDYNEQFF.

The gene calls are TRBV5-6 and TRBJ2-2, with 8 bases matching TRBD2. This CDR3 spans 16 amino acids. Trimming at V came to 3 bases and at J to 5 bases, leaving 9 bases not matched to a gene. The germline V gene has CDR1 SGHDT and CDR2 YYEEEE. In DNA, the CDR3 is TGTGCCAGCAGCTCCCCCAGCGGGAGTTGGACCGGGGAGCTGTTTTTT. Translation gives CASSSPSGSWTGELFF. Full variable domain (missing parts from reference TRBV5-6 and TRBJ2-2): DAGVTQSPTHLIKTRGQQVTLRCSPKSGHDTVSWYQQALGQGPQFIFQYYEEEERQRGNFPDRFSGHQFPNYSSELNVNALLLGDSALYLCASSSPSGSWTGELFFGEGSRLTVL.

The chain recombines TRBV4-2 with TRBJ2-1; 10 bases are a match to TRBD2. CDR1 LGHNA and CDR2 YNFKEQ come from the germline V gene. Trimming at V came to 1 base and at J to 10 bases, leaving 10 bases not matched to a gene. This CDR3 is built from 16 residues. CDR3: CASSQVANLAGEEQFF. CDR3 nucleotide sequence: TGTGCCAGCAGCCAAGTGGCAAACCTAGCGGGAGAGGAGCAGTTCTTC.

The rearrangement links TRBV20-1 to TRBJ2-1; 8 nucleotides agree with TRBD1. Germline trimming cut 6 bases from V and 3 bases from J; bases unmatched to any gene: 13. This CDR3 is built from 16 residues. CDR1 DFQATT and CDR2 SNEGSKA come from the germline V gene (reference sequence). CDR3 nucleotides: TGCAGTGCCCCTAGGACAGGGCTTCTCTTCTACAATGAGCAGTTCTTC. Residues: CSAPRTGLLFYNEQFF.